Presented here are 7 T cell receptor beta chains from one specimen sequenced in a study of identifying expanded T cells in peripheral blood. Produced via immunoSEQ multiplex PCR; TCRdb's table is partial and in-frame only. The table has tens of thousands of clones, roughly four fifths seen once; the top ten hold about 18%. Sequencing was carried out using blood. These receptor sequences come from a person between 18 and 75 years old in good health.

This chain joins TRBV7-9 and TRBJ1-1; D possibly corresponds to TRBD1 (5 bases). V was pared by 6 bases and J by 11 bases, with 19 bases between. The CDR3 runs to 13 residues. Germline CDR1 and CDR2: SEHNR and FQNEAQ (reference sequence). CDR3 in DNA: TGTGCCAGCAGTTTTGCCTCACAGGACGGGGCTTTCTTT. Its protein is CASSFASQDGAFF.

V gene TRBV28 combines with J gene TRBJ1-1; D gene ambiguous. The CDR3 extends over 14 amino acids. Trimming stripped 6 bases from V and 0 bases from J, with 11 bases between. CDR1 MDHEN and CDR2 SYDVKM come from the germline V gene. The CDR3 here is CASRYQAMNTEAFF. Here the CDR3 DNA reads TGTGCCAGCAGGTATCAGGCTATGAACACTGAAGCTTTCTTT.

The chain combines TRBV7-2 with TRBJ1-5; no definite D call. The length of the CDR3 is 16 residues. CDR1 is SGHTA, CDR2 FQGNSA, per germline. Trimming left V 0 bases short and J 0 bases short, with 9 bases between. CDR3 DNA: TGTGCCAGCAGCTTAGCCAGCGGGAATAGCAATCAGCCCCAGCATTTT. Translated: CASSLASGNSNQPQHF.

This sequence joins TRBV5-6 and TRBJ1-2, with D unclear. CDR1 is SGHDT and CDR2 is YYEEEE in the germline V gene. The CDR3 totals 14 residues. Trimming shortened V by 1 base and J by 2 bases, and 9 bases separated the two germline ends. The CDR3 region has the DNA TGTGCCAGCAGCTTGAAGGTCAGCAACTATGGCTACACCTTC. Protein product: CASSLKVSNYGYTF.

This chain joins TRBV5-4 and TRBJ1-1; D call uncertain. Trimming took off 0 bases at V and 4 bases at J, with 13 bases between the two ends. The CDR3 extends over 15 amino acids. CDR1 and CDR2 (germline): SGHNT, YYREEE (reference sequence). The CDR3 sequence: CASSLDPGEGTEAFF. The DNA for the CDR3 is TGTGCCAGCAGCTTGGATCCGGGCGAGGGCACTGAAGCTTTCTTT.

V is TRBV7-2 and J is TRBJ1-2; 9 bases are a match to TRBD1. Germline lookup yields CDR1 SGHTA and CDR2 FQGNSA. CDR3 length: 14 residues. V lost 1 base, J lost 7 bases, and 4 bases stayed unmatched. As DNA, the CDR3 is TGTGCCAGCAGCTTAGGGGACAGGGTGTTTGGCTACACCTTC. This encodes CASSLGDRVFGYTF.

This chain connects TRBV19 to TRBJ1-5; D is ambiguous. The CDR3 is made up of 15 amino acids. V lost 3 bases and J lost 0, with 9 bases in between. Germline CDR1 reads LNHDA; CDR2 reads SQIVND (reference sequence). CDR3 region: CASSIDPGSNQPQHF. CDR3 sequence (DNA): TGTGCCAGTAGTATCGATCCGGGTAGCAATCAGCCCCAGCATTTT.